The rows below give T cell receptor beta chains drawn from one sample of a study of T cell changes during pregnancy in multiple sclerosis. TCRdb's copy holds only in-frame clones and misses some; the assay was immunoSEQ multiplex PCR. The profile covers about 27,000 clones, with roughly 86% appearing a single time and 8.3% taken by the ten largest. Source: CD8+ T cells from peripheral blood mononuclear cells, taken in the second trimester of pregnancy. Receptor source: a female donor with multiple sclerosis, enrolled in a pregnancy study. Each CDR3 is given with its conserved first and last residue. The D gene is left open where the match is weak.

TRBJ2-1	.	TRBV6-4	CASSLTPYNEQFF
TRBJ1-3	.	TRBV11-3	CASSPGGNTIYF
TRBJ1-1	TRBD1	TRBV10-2	CASSEGQGTEAFF
TRBJ2-3	.	TRBV27	CASSYSGDTQYF
TRBJ2-1	TRBD1	TRBV4-1	CASSQPSGQVYNEQFF
TRBJ1-6	.	TRBV6-1	CASTYRVGEASPLHF
TRBJ1-4	.	TRBV29-1	CSVVAATNEKLFF
TRBJ2-3	TRBD2	TRBV19	CASSAIWGLAKDTQYF
TRBJ2-7	TRBD2	TRBV7-8	CASSRTSGGLYEQYF
TRBJ1-3	.	TRBV7-2	CASSLISGNTIYF
TRBJ2-2	.	TRBV6-1	CASSAPGEYTGELFF
TRBJ2-3	.	TRBV10-3	CAISEGRRAGDTQYF
TRBJ2-3	TRBD2	TRBV10-3	CAIRGGLAGGAERTDTQYF
TRBJ1-1	TRBD1	TRBV2	CASEYPDRGGTEAFF
TRBJ2-7	TRBD1	TRBV28	CASSLVTGTEQYF
TRBJ1-5	.	TRBV2	CASAGESNQPQHF
TRBJ1-6	TRBD1	TRBV4-3	CASSPLRGQENSPLHF
TRBJ1-2	TRBD1	TRBV5-5	CASSHPTAGGRGGYTF
TRBJ2-7	.	TRBV19	CASSMTGTYEQYF
TRBJ1-1	.	TRBV29-1	CSVTSGNTEAFF
TRBJ1-3	.	TRBV9	CASSVLNSGNTIYF
TRBJ1-1	TRBD1	TRBV2	CASIADRLNTEAFF
TRBJ1-2	TRBD1	TRBV9	CASSDPSGDPGQGNYGYTF
TRBJ2-5	.	TRBV4-2	CASSQAGANPVAETQYF
TRBJ1-1	.	TRBV30	CAWSVSGGTEAFF
TRBJ1-2	.	TRBV7-9	CASSLALGASRGYTF
TRBJ2-4	.	TRBV9	CASSAGRGKNIQYF
TRBJ2-3	.	TRBV5-4	CASSLSAGPGDTQYF
TRBJ1-6	TRBD1	TRBV6-1	CASTGQVSYNSPLHF
TRBJ1-3	.	TRBV4-1	CASSQDGGSGNTIYF
TRBJ1-2	.	TRBV9	CASSVGGDYGYTF
TRBJ2-2	.	TRBV10-3	CAISEGGAGTGELFF
TRBJ1-1	.	TRBV30	CAWGPMNTEAFF
TRBJ2-7	TRBD1	TRBV10-2	CASSQAPGGSYEQYF
TRBJ2-3	TRBD2	TRBV19	CASSIASGVTDTQYF
TRBJ1-6	TRBD1	TRBV6-5	CASSNDRGLNSPLHF